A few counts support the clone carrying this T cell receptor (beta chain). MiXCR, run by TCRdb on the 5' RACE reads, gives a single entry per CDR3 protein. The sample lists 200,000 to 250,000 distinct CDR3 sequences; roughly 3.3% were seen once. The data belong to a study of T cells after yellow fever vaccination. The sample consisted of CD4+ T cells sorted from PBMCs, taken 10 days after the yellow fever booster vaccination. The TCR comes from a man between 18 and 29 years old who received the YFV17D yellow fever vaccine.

For the CDR3, the DNA is TGTGCCAGCAGCCAAGGGACGGGAGGGGTTGGCTACACCTTC. Encoded protein: CASSQGTGGVGYTF. V is TRBV4-2 and J is TRBJ1-2; possibly TRBD1 for D (5 bases). Germline V gene data show CDR1 as LGHNA and CDR2 as YNFKEQ. The V gene lost 1 base and the J gene lost 7 bases, with 13 bases spanning the gap. This CDR3 has 14 residues.